Listed below are T cell receptor beta chains from one sample, sequenced in a study of blood T cell repertoires in COVID-19. Measured with immunoSEQ multiplex PCR; TCRdb has only the in-frame clones, and not every one. The data contain approximately 170,000 clones, around 89% of them singletons. The sample taken for sequencing was peripheral blood. The source is a man aged 18 to 29 who had recovered from COVID-19. Both conserved end residues are part of each CDR3. A D gene is named only where the DNA matches it firmly. Part of the rows lack a size; the others show once, few, many or a class for expanded clones.

d_gene	abundance	v_gene	j_gene	len	CDR3aa
TRBD1	.	TRBV19	TRBJ1-2	14	CASSPTGADYGYTF
TRBD1	few	TRBV24-1	TRBJ1-1	18	CATSADPGQGPSSTEAFF
TRBD2	.	TRBV3-1/TRBV3-2	TRBJ2-3	20	CASSQERSYGTSGRWNTQYF
TRBD2	few	TRBV19	TRBJ2-2	18	CASSTPGLAGTNTGELFF
.	.	TRBV7-9	TRBJ1-5	14	CASSPGGDYQPQHF
.	.	TRBV24-1	TRBJ1-1	15	CATSDPGSENTEAFF
TRBD1	.	TRBV25-1	TRBJ1-6	15	CASSSTGGLNSPLHF
.	.	TRBV6-2/TRBV6-3	TRBJ2-7	14	CASSYAGLAYEQYF
.	.	TRBV23-1	TRBJ2-3	13	CASSRTGVCTQYF
TRBD1	.	TRBV3-1/TRBV3-2	TRBJ2-5	14	CASSYGQGGETQYF
TRBD1	.	TRBV5-1	TRBJ2-2	15	CASSSGTANTGELFF
.	.	TRBV9	TRBJ2-1	14	CASSVVGGNDEQFF
TRBD2	.	TRBV4-3	TRBJ2-2	17	CASSQDRWREVGGELFF
.	.	TRBV28	TRBJ1-3	16	CASTPVRVGSGNTIYF
TRBD1	.	TRBV6-5	TRBJ2-7	14	CASSPDRVIYEQYF
TRBD1	.	TRBV5-6	TRBJ1-1	14	CASSTDRVDTEAFF
TRBD1	once	TRBV11-2	TRBJ1-5	15	CASSGGQGGNQPQHF
TRBD1	.	TRBV7-9	TRBJ2-7	15	CASSSPDRDWYEQYF
.	.	TRBV4-3	TRBJ2-6	16	CASSHRDASGANVLTF
TRBD2	.	TRBV5-4	TRBJ2-3	16	CASSTRGLAGTDTQYF
TRBD2	.	TRBV6-1	TRBJ2-3	16	CASSEGTSGSVDTQYF
.	.	TRBV3-1/TRBV3-2	TRBJ2-5	14	CASSQERRDWTQYF
.	.	TRBV30	TRBJ2-7	13	CALKGQQIHEQYF
TRBD1	.	TRBV5-1	TRBJ2-3	17	CASSYYDRAVSTDTQYF
.	.	TRBV4-1	TRBJ2-7	11	CASSQHNEQYF
TRBD2	once	TRBV4-3	TRBJ2-5	17	CASSQDVGTSGTGTQYF
TRBD2	few	TRBV4-1	TRBJ2-7	15	CASSERGLAGYEQYF
.	once	TRBV12-1	TRBJ2-5	17	CASSRPQGKGPKETQYF